The clone carrying this TCR beta chain was counted between two and nine times. Sample-barcoded 5' priming and a J-beta primer mix drove a second PCR of about 6 to 12 cycles. One entry per CDR3 protein, called by TCRdb with MiXCR from the 5' RACE reads. The table includes roughly 800,000 distinct CDR3 sequences, roughly 25% detected once. The source of the sample is a study of blood T cells in healthy people across ages. CDR1 SNHLY and CDR2 FYNNEI come from the germline V gene. This CDR3 spans 14 amino acids. These sequences were also reported in another study, on T cells of mothers and their children. From that report: Samples were provided by three healthy Caucasian mothers and their six children. The whole RNA yield was converted to cDNA, approximately 1.5 ug per 15 ul.

This chain links TRBV2 with TRBJ2-7; no clear D gene. The J call could be wrong; TRBJ2-1 is a better fit for the DNA end. The source of this sequence is a boy younger than 18 in good health. The sample consisted of blood. CDR3 region: CASSESSIVIEQFF. The DNA of the CDR3 is TGTGCCAGCAGTGAAAGTAGTATAGTGATAGAGCAGTTCTTC.